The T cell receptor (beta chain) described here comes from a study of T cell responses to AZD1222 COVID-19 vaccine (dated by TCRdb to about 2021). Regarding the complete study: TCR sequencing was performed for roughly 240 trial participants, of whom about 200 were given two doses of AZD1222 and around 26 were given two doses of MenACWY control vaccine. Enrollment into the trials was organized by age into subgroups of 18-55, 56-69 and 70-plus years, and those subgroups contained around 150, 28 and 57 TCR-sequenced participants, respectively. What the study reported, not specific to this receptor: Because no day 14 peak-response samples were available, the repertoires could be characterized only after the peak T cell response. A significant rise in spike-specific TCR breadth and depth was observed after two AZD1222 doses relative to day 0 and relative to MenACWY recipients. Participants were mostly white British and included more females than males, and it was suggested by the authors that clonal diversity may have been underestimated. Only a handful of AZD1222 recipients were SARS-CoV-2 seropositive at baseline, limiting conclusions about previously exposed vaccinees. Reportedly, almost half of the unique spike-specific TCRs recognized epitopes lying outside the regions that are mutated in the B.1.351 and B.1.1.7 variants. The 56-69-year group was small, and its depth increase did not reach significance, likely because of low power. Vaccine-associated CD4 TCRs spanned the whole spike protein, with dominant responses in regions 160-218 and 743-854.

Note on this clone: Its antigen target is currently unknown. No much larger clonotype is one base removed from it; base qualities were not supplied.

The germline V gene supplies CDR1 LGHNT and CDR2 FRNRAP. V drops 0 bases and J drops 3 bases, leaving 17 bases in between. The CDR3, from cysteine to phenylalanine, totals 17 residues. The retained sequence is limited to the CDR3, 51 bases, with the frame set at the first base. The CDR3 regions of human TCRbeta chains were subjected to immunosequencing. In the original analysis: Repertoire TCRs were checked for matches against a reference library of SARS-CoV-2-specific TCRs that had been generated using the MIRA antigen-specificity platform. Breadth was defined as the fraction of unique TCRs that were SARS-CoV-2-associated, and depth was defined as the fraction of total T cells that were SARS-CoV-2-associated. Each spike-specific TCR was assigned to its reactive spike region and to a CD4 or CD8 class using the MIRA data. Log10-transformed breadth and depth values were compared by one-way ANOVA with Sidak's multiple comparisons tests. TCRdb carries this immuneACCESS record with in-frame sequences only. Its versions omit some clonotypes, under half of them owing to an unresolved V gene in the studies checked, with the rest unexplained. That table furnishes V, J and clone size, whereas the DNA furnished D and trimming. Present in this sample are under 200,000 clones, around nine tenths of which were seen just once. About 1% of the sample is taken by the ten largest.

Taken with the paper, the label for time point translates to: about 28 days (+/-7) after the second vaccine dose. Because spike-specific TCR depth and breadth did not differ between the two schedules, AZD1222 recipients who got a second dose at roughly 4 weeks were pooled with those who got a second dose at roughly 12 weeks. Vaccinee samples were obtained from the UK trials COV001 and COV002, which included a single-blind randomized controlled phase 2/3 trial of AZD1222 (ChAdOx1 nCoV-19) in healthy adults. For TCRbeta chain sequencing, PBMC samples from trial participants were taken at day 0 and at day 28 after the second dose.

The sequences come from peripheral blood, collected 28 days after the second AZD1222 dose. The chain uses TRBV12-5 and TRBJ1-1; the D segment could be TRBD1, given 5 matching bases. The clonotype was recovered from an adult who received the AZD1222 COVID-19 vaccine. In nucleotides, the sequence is TGTGCTAGTGGTTTGGTATCGCTTGGGAGGGGTGACACTGAAGCTTTCTTT. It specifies CASGLVSLGRGDTEAFF.